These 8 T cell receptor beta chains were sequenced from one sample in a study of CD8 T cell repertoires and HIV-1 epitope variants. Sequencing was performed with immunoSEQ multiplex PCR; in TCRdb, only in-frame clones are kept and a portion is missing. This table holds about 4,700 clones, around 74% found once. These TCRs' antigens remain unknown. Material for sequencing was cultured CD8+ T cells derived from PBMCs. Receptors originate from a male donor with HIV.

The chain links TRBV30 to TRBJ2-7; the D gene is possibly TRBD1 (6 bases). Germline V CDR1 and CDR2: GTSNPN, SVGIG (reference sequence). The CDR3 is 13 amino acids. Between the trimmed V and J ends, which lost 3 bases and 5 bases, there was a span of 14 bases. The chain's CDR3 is CAWSPPGVHEQYF. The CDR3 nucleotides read TGTGCCTGGAGCCCCCCAGGGGTCCACGAGCAGTACTTC.

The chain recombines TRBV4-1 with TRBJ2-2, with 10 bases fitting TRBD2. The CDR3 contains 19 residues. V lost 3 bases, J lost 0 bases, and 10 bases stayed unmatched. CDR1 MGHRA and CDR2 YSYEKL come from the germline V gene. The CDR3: CASSHSEGLAEPNTGELFF. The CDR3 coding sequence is TGCGCCAGCAGCCACTCTGAAGGACTAGCGGAGCCGAACACCGGGGAGCTGTTTTTT.

CDR3 amino acids: CASRTRTGNSPLHF. CDR3 sequence (DNA): TGTGCCAGCAGGACCAGGACAGGGAATTCACCCCTCCACTTT. The chain employs TRBV5-8 and TRBJ1-6; 8 positions match TRBD1. Per the germline V gene, CDR1 is SGHTS and CDR2 is YDEGEE. CDR3 length: 14 residues. After removal of 5 bases from V and 7 bases from J, the junction contained 5 bases not matched to a gene. Combining the CDR3 with reference TRBV5-8 and TRBJ1-6 gives the whole variable domain EAGVTQSPTHLIKTRGQQATLRCSPISGHTSVYWYQQALGLGLQFLLWYDEGEERNRGNFPPRFSGRQFPNYSSELNVNALELEDSALYLCASRTRTGNSPLHFGNGTRLTVT.

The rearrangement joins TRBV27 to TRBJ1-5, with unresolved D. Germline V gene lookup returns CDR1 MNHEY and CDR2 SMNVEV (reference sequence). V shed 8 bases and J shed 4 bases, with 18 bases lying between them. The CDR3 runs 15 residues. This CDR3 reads CASRFSGSGNQPQHF. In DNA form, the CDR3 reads TGTGCCAGCCGATTTTCGGGATCCGGAAATCAGCCCCAGCATTTT.

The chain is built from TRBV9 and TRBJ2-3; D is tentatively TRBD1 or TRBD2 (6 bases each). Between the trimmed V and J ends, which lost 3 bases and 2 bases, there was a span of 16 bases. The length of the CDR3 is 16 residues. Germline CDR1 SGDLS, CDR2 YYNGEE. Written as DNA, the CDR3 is TGTGCCAGCAGCGGCGGAGGGGGATTGGTCACAGATACGCAGTATTTT. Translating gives CASSGGGGLVTDTQYF.

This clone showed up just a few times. CDR3 in amino acids: CASSLGTLSSYEQYF. In DNA form, the CDR3 reads TGTGCCAGCAGCTTAGGGACATTGAGCTCCTACGAGCAGTACTTC. The gene calls are TRBV7-2 and TRBJ2-7, with a tentative D call TRBD1 (5 bases). The CDR3 loop spans 15 amino acids. Trimming shortened V by 1 base and J by 0 bases, and 10 bases separated the two germline ends. The germline V gene has CDR1 SGHTA and CDR2 FQGNSA.

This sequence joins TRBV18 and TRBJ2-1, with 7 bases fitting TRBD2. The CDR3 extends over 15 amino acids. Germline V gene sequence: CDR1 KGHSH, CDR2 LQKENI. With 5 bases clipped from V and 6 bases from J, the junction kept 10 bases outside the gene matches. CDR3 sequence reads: CASSSRGDRGNEQFF. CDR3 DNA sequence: TGTGCCAGCTCATCACGGGGGGATCGTGGCAATGAGCAGTTCTTC.

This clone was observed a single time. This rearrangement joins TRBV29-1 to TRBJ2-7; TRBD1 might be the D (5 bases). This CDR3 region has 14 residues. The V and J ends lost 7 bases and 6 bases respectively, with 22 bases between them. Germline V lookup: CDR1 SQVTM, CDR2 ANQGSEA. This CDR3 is CSALGRRGLGEQYF. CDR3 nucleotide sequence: TGCAGCGCCCTCGGAAGAAGGGGTTTAGGCGAGCAGTACTTC.